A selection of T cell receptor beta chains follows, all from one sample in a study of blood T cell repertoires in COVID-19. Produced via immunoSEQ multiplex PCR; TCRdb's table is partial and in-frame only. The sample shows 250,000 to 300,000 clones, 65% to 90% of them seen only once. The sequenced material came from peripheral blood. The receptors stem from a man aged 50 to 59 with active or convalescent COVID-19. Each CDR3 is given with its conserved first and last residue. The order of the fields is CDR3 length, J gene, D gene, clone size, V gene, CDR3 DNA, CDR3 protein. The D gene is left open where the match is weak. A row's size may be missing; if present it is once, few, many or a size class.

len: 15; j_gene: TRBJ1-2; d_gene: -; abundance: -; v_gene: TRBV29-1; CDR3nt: TGCAGCGTTGAAAGGGCATCAGGGGAAGGGTATGGCTACACCTTC; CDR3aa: CSVERASGEGYGYTF
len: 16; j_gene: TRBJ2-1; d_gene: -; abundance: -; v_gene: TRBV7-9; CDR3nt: TGTGCCAGCAGCTCAACCAGCTCTAGCTCCTACAATGAGCAGTTCTTC; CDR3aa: CASSSTSSSSYNEQFF
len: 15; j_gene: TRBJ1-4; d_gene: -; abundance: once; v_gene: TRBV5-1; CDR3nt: TGCGCCAGCAGCTCCCAGGGTTTTTCTAATGAAAAACTGTTTTTT; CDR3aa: CASSSQGFSNEKLFF
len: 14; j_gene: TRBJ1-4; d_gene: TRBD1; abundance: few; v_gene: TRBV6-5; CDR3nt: TGTGCCAGCAGTTATACAGGGGTCAGGGAAAAACTGTTTTTT; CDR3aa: CASSYTGVREKLFF
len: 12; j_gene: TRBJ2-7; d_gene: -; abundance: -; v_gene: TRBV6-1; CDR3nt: TGTGCCAGCAGTAGAGATTCCTACGAGCAGTACTTC; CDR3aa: CASSRDSYEQYF
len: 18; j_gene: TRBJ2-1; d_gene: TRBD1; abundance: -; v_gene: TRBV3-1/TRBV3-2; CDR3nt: TGTGCCAGCAGCCCCAGGGGTGTCTCCGACAGGGCCTACAATGAGCAGTTCTTC; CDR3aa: CASSPRGVSDRAYNEQFF
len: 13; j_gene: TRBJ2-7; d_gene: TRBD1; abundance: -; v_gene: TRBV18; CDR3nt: TGTGCCAGCTCACGGCAGGGGGCCTACGAGCAGTACTTC; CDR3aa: CASSRQGAYEQYF
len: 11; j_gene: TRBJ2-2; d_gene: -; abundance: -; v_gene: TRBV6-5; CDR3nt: TGTGCCACCCTTTGGCAGGGGGAGCTGTTTTTT; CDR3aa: CATLWQGELFF
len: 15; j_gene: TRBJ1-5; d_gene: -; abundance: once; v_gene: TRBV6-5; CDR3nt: TGTGCCAGCATCAGGGGTTCTAATAGCAATCAGCCCCAGCATTTT; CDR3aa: CASIRGSNSNQPQHF
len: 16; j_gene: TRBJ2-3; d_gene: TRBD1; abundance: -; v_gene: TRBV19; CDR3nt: TGTGCCAGTAGTATACAGTACAGGGGTAGCACAGATACGCAGTATTTT; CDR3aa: CASSIQYRGSTDTQYF
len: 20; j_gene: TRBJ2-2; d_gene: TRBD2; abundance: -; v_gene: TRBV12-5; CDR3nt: TGTGCTAGTGGTAAAGGACTAGCGGGTGGATCCCTAAAAATCACCGGGGAGCTGTTTTTT; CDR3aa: CASGKGLAGGSLKITGELFF
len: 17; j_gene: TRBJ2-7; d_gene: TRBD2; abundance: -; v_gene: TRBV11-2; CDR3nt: TGTGCCAGCAGCTTCACGGACGGAGGACTAGCCGCCTACGAGCAGTACTTC; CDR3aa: CASSFTDGGLAAYEQYF
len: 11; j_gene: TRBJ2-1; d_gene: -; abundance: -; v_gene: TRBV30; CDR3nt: TGTGCCTGGAGTGTTGATAGTGGTAGGTTCTTC; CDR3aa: CAWSVDSGRFF
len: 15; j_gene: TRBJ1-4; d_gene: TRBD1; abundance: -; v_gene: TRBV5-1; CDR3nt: TGCGCCAGCAGCTTGGCGGGACAGGGGAATGAAAAACTGTTTTTT; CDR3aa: CASSLAGQGNEKLFF
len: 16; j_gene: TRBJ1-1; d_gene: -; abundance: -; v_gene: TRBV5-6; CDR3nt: TGTGCCAGCAGCTTTCTCGAACAGGCCTTTCAAGGTGAAGCTTTCTTT; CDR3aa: CASSFLEQAFQGEAFF
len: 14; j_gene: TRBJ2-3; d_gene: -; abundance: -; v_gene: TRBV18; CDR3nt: TGTGCCAGCTCACCATCGGCGGGCACAGATACGCAGTATTTT; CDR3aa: CASSPSAGTDTQYF
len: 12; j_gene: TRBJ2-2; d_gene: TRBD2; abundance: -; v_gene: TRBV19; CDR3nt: TGTGCCAGTGGGGAGGGCACCGGGGAGCTGTTTTTT; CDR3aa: CASGEGTGELFF
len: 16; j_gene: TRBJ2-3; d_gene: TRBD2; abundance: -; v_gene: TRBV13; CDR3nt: TGTGCCAGCAGCACATGGACTAGCCTTTACCCAGATACGCAGTATTTT; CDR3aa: CASSTWTSLYPDTQYF
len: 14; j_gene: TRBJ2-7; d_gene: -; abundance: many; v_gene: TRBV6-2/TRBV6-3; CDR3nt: TGTGCCAGCAGCCCGATATTAGTTAACTACGAGCAGTACTTC; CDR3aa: CASSPILVNYEQYF
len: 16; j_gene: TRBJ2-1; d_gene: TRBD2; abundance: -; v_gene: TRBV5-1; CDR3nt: TGCGCCAGCAGCCCTGCCCATCTAGCGGGAAAAGATGAGCAGTTCTTC; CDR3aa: CASSPAHLAGKDEQFF
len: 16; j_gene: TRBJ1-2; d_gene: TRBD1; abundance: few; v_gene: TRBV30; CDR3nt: TGTGCCTGGAGTGGGGGACGGGACAGGGGCCCCTATGGCTACACCTTC; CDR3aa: CAWSGGRDRGPYGYTF
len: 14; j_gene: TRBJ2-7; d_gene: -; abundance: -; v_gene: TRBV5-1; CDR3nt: TGCGCCAGCAGCTTGGCCACGGGAGTTTACGAGCAGTACTTC; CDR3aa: CASSLATGVYEQYF
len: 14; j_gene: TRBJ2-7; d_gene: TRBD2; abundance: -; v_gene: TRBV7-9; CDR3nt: TGTGCCAGCAGCTTCTTCAGCGGGAGTTACGAGCAGTACTTC; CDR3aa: CASSFFSGSYEQYF
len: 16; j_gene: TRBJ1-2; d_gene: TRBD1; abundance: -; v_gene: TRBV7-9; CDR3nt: TGTGCCAGCAGCTCCCGGGCGGCCCAGGGGGTCTATGGCTACACCTTC; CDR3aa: CASSSRAAQGVYGYTF
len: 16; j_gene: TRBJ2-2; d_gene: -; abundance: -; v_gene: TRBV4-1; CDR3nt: TGCGCCAGCAGCCATCCTCCGTCTAGAGCCACCGGGGAGCTGTTTTTT; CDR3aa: CASSHPPSRATGELFF
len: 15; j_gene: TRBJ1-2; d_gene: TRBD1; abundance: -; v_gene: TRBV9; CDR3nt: TGTGCCAGCAGCAAAAACGACAGGGTAGTATATGGCTACACCTTC; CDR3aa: CASSKNDRVVYGYTF
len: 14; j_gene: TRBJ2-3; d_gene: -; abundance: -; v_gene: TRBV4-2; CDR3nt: TGTGCCAGCAGCCAACGAACCCTAGTGGATACGCAGTATTTT; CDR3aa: CASSQRTLVDTQYF
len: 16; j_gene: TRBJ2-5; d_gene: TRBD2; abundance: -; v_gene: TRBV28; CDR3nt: TGTGCCAGCAGAGGGGTAGCGGGAGGATGGAGAGAGACCCAGTACTTC; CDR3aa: CASRGVAGGWRETQYF
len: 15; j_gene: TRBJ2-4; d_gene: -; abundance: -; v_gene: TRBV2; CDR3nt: TGTGCCAGCAGTGACGTTGACAGGTCCAAAAACATTCAGTACTTC; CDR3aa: CASSDVDRSKNIQYF
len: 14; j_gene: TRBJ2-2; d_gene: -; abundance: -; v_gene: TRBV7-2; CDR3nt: TGTGCCAGCAGCTTAGTGGCCGAGGCCGGGGAGCTGTTTTTT; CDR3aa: CASSLVAEAGELFF
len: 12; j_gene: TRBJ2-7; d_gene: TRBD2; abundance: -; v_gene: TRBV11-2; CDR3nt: TGTGCCAGCAGCTCCGGGGGGGACGAGCAGTACTTC; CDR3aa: CASSSGGDEQYF
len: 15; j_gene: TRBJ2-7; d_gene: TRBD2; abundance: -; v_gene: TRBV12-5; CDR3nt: TGTGCTAGTGGCCTGACTAGCGGGAGGGGCGGCGAGCAGTACTTC; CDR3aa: CASGLTSGRGGEQYF
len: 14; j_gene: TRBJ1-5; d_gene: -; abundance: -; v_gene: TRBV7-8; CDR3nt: TGTGCCAGCAGCCCTAGGGAGGGTATCCCGCCCCAGCATTTT; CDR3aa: CASSPREGIPPQHF
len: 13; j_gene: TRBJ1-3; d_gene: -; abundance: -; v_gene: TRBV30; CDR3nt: TGTGCCTGGAGACAGGGATTCGGAAACACCATATATTTT; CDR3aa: CAWRQGFGNTIYF
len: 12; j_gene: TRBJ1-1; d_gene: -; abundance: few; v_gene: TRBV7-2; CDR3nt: TGTGCCAGCAGCCTCCTTTACAGTGAAGCTTTCTTT; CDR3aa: CASSLLYSEAFF
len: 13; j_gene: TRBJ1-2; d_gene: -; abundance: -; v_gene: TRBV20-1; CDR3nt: TGCAGTGCTAGTGTAGTCAGGGCCTTAGGCTACACCTTC; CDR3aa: CSASVVRALGYTF
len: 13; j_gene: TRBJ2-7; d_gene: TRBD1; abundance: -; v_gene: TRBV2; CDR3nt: TGTGCCAGCAGAAAGACAGGGGGCTACGAGCAGTACTTC; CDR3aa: CASRKTGGYEQYF
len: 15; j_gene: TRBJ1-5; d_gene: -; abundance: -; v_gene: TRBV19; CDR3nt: TGTGCCAGTAGGCTCACCGGGTCCAGCAATCAGCCCCAGCATTTT; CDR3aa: CASRLTGSSNQPQHF
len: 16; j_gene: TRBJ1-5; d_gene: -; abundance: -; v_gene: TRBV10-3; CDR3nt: TGTGCCATCAGTGAGTCCATGACAATTAGCAATCAGCCCCAGCATTTT; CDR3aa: CAISESMTISNQPQHF
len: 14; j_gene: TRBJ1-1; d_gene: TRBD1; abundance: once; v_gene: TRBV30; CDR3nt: TGTGCCTGGAGTAATGGACAGGGAGACACTGAAGCTTTCTTT; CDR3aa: CAWSNGQGDTEAFF
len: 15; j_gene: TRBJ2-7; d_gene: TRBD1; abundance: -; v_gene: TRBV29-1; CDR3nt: TGCAGCGTTGGGCCCCCGACAGGGTACGGGCACGAGCAGTACTTC; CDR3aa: CSVGPPTGYGHEQYF
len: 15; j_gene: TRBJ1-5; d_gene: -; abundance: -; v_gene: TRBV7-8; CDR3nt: TGTGCCAGCAGCTTAGGGACACATAGCAATCAGCCCCAGCATTTT; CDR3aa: CASSLGTHSNQPQHF
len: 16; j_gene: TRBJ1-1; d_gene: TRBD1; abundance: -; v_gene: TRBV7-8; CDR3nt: TGTGCCAGCAGGGATACAGGGGGCACCGTGGACACTGAAGTTTTCTTT; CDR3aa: CASRDTGGTVDTEVFF
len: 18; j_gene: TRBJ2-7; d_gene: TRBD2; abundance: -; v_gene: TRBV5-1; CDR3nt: TGCGCCAGCAGCTTGGGGTTAAGGATGAGCGGGGATACCTACGAGCAGTACTTC; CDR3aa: CASSLGLRMSGDTYEQYF
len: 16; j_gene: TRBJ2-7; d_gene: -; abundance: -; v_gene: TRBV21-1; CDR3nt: TGTGCCAGCAGCCAAGAAACGAGGCGGGATAACTACGAGCAGTACTTC; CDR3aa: CASSQETRRDNYEQYF
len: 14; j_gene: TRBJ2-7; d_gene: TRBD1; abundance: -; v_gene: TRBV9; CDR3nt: TGTGCCAGCAGCGAAGGGACAGGATTCTACGAGCAGTACTTC; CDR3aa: CASSEGTGFYEQYF
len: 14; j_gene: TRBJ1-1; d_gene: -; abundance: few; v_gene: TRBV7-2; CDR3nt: TGTGCCAGCAGCTTATCGAGGTGGAACACTGAAGCTTTCTTT; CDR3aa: CASSLSRWNTEAFF
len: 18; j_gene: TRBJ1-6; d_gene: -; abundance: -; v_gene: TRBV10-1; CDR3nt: TGCGCCAGCAGCTACCCCAAGACAGGCGCCTCTTATAATTCACCCCTCCACTTT; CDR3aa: CASSYPKTGASYNSPLHF
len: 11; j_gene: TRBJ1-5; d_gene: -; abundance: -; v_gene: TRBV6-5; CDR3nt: TGTGCCAGCAGTCCGGAGGGGCCCCAGCATTTT; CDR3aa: CASSPEGPQHF
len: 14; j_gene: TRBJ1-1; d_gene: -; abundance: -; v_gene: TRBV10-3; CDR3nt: TGTGCCATCAGTGAAACAGGACGGAACACTGAAGCTTTCTTT; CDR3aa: CAISETGRNTEAFF
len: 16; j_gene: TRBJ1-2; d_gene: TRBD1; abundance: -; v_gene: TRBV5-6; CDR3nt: TGTGCCAGCAGCTTGACCCGGGACAGCACTAACTATGGCTACACCTTC; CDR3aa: CASSLTRDSTNYGYTF
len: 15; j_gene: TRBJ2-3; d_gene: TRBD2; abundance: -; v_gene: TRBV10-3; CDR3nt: TGTGCCACCGGTCTCTCAGGACTAGAAACAGATACGCAGTATTTT; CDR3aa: CATGLSGLETDTQYF
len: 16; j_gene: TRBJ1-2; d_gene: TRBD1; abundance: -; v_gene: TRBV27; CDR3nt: TGTGCCAGCAGTCCTTGGACAGGGGCCCCTAACTATGGCTACACCTTC; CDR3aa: CASSPWTGAPNYGYTF